This paragraph reports one T cell receptor (beta chain). The antigen remains undetermined. This specimen belongs to a study of T cell responses to AZD1222 COVID-19 vaccine. Overall study context: Second-dose intervals of approximately 4 or approximately 12 weeks were pooled. The study, taken as a whole, reports: Recipients of two AZD1222 doses showed rising Spike-specific TCR breadth and depth.

CDR3 length equals 15 residues. The germline V and J ends were trimmed by 3 bases and 4 bases, with 14 bases remaining between them. The germline gives CDR1 SGHNT, CDR2 YYREEE (reference sequence). Here immunoSEQ multiplex PCR was the method, and the copy in TCRdb shows in-frame clones only, minus some. The sample lists roughly 190,000 clones; approximately 91% were seen once. This receptor was taken from an adult in good health. The sequencing used peripheral blood, collected on day 0 of AZD1222 vaccination. The chain is built from TRBV5-4 and TRBJ1-3; D unclear. CDR3 amino acids: CASSSPRSGGNTIYF. CDR3 DNA sequence: TGTGCCAGCAGCTCCCCACGCTCGGGCGGAAACACCATATATTTT.